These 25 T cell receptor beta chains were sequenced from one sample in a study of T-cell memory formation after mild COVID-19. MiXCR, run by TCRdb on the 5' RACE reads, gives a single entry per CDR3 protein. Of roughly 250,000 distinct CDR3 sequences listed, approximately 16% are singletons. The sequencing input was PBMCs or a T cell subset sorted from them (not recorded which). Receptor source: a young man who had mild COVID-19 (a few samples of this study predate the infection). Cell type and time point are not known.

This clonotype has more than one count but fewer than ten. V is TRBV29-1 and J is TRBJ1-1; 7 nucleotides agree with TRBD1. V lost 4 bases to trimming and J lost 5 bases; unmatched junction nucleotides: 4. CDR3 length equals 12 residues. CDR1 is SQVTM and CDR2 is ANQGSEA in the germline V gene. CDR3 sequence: CSVVPGGTEAFF. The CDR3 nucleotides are TGCAGCGTTGTTCCAGGGGGTACTGAAGCTTTCTTT. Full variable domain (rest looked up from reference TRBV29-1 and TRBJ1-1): SAVISQKPSRDICQRGTSLTIQCQVDSQVTMMFWYRQQPGQSLTLIATANQGSEATYESGFVIDKFPISRPNLTFSTLTVSNMSPEDSSIYLCSVVPGGTEAFFGQGTRLTVV.

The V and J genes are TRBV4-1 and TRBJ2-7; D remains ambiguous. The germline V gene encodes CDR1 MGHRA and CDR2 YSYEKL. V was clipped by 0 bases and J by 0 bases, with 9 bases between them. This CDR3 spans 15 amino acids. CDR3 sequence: CASSQDLGYSYEQYV. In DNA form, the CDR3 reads TGCGCCAGCAGCCAAGATCTGGGTTACTCCTACGAGCAGTACGTC.

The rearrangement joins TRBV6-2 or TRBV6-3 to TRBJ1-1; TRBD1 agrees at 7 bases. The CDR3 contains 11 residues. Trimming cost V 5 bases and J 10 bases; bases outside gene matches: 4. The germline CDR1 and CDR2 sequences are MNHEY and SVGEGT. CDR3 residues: CASSTGQSAFF. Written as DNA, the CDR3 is TGTGCCAGCAGTACGGGACAGTCAGCTTTCTTT.

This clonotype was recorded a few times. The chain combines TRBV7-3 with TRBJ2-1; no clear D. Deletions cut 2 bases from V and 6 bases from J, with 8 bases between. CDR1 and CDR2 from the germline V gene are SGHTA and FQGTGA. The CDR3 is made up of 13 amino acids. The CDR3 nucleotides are TGTGCCAGCAGCTTATATGCTAGCAATGAGCAGTTCTTC. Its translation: CASSLYASNEQFF.

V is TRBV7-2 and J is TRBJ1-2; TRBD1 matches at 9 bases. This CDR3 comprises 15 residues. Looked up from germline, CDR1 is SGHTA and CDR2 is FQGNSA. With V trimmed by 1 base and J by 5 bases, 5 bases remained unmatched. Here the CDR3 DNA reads TGTGCCAGCAGCTTAGGGACAGGGGATCCTTATGGCTACACCTTC. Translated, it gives CASSLGTGDPYGYTF.

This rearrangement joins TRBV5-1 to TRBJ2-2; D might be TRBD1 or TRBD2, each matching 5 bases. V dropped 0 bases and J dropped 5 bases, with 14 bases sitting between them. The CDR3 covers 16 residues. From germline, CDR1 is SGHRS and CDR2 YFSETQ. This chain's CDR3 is CASSLVRASGTGELFF. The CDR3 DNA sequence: TGCGCCAGCAGCTTGGTCAGGGCCTCGGGGACCGGGGAGCTGTTTTTT.

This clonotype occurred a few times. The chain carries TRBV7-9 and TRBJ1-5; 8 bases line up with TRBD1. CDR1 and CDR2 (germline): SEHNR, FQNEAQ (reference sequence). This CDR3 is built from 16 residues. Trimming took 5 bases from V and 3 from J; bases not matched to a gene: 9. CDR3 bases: TGTGCCAGCAGCGCCCGCGGGGACAGGATCAATCAGCCCCAGCATTTT. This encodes CASSARGDRINQPQHF.

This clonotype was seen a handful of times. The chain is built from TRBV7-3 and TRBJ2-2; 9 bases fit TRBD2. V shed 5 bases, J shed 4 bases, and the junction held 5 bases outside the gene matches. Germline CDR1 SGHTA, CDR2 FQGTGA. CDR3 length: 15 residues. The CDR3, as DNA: TGTGCCAGCAGCATACCACTAGCGGGCACCGGGGAGCTGTTTTTT. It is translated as CASSIPLAGTGELFF.

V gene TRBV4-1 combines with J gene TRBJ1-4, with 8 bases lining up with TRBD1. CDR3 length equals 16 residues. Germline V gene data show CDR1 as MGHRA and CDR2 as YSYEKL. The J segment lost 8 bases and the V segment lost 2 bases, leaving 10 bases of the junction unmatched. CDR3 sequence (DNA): TGCGCCAGCAGCCAACCTCGGACAGGGTTCCGGGAAAAACTGTTTTTT. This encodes CASSQPRTGFREKLFF.

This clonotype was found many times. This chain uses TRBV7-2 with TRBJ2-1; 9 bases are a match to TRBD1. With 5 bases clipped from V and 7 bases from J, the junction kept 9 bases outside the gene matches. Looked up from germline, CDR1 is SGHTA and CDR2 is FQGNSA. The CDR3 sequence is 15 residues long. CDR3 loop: CASSRQGVRGNEQFF. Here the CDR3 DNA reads TGTGCCAGCAGCCGACAGGGGGTAAGAGGGAATGAGCAGTTCTTC.

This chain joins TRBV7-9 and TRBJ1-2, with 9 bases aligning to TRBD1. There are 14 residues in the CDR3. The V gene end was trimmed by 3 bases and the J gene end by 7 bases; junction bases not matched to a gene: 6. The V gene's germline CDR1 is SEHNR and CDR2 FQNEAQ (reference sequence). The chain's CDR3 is CASSLGTGSSGYTF. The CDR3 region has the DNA TGTGCCAGCAGCTTGGGGACAGGGTCGAGTGGCTACACCTTC.

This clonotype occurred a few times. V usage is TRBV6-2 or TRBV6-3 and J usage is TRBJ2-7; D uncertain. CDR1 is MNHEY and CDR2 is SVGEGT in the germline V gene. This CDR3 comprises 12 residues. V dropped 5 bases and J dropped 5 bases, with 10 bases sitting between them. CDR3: CASSQNSDEQYV. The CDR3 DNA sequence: TGTGCCAGCAGTCAAAACTCTGACGAGCAGTACGTC.

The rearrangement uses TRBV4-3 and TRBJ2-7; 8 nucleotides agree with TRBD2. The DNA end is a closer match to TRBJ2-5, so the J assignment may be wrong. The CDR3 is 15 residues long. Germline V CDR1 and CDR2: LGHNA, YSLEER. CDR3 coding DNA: TGCGCCAGCAGCCAGTCCAGCGGGGGAAGGGAGACCCAGTACTTC. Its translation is CASSQSSGGRETQYF.

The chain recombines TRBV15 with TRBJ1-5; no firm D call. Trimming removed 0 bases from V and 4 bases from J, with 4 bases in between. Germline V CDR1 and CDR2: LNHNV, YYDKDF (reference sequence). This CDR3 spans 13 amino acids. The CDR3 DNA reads TGTGCCACCAGCAGAGAAGGAAATCAGCCCCAGCATTTT. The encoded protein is CATSREGNQPQHF.

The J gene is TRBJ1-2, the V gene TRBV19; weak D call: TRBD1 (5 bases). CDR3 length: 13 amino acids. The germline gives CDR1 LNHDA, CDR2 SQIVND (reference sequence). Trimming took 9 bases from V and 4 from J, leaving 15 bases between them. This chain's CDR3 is CASNRRRGYGYTF. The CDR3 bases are TGTGCCAGCAACAGGAGAAGGGGCTATGGCTACACCTTC.

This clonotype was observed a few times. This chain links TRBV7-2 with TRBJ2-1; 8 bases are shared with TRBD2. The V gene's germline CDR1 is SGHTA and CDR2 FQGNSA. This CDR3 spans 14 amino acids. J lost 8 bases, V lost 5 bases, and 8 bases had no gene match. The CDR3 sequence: CASSPTGGRDEQFF. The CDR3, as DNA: TGTGCCAGCAGCCCAACGGGGGGGAGGGATGAGCAGTTCTTC.

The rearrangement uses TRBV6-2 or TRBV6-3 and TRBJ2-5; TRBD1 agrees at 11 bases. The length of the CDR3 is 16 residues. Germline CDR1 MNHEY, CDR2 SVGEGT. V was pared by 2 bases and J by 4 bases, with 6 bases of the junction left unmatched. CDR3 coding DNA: TGTGCCAGCAGTTACGTTCGTGGGACAGGGGGAGAGACCCAGTACTTC. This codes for CASSYVRGTGGETQYF.

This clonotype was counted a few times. Here the CDR3 reads CASSSLGPSPTDTQYF. As DNA, the CDR3 is TGTGCCAGCAGCTCTTTGGGTCCTTCCCCCACAGATACGCAGTATTTT. This rearrangement joins TRBV7-6 to TRBJ2-3; no definite D call. Per the germline V gene, CDR1 is SGHVS and CDR2 is FNYEAQ. V lost 4 bases to trimming and J lost 2 bases, with 16 bases between them. This CDR3 region has 16 residues.

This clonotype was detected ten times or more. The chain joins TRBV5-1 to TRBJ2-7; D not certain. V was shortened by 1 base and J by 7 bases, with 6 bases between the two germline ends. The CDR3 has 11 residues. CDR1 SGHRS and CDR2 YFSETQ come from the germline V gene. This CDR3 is CASSLPGEQYF. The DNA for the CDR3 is TGCGCCAGCAGCTTGCCTGGGGAGCAGTACTTC.

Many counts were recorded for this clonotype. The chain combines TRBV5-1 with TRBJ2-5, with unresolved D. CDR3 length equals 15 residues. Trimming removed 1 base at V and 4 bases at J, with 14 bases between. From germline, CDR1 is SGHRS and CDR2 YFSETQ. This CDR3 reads CASSLNGPDSETQYF. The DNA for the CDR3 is TGCGCCAGCAGCTTGAACGGCCCAGATTCAGAGACCCAGTACTTC.

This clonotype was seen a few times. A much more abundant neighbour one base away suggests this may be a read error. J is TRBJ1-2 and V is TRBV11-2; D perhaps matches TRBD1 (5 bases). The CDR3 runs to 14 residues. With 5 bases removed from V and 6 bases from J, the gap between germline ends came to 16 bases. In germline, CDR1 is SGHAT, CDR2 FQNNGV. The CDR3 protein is CASSIPGAPDGYTF. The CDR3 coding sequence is TGTGCCAGCAGCATCCCCGGGGCCCCCGATGGCTACACCTTC. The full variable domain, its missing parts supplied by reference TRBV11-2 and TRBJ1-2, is EAGVAQSPRYKIIEKRQSVAFWCNPISGHATLYWYQQILGQGPKLLIQFQNNGVVDDSQLPKDRFSAERLKGVDSTLKIQPAKLEDSAVYLCASSIPGAPDGYTFGSGTRLTVV.

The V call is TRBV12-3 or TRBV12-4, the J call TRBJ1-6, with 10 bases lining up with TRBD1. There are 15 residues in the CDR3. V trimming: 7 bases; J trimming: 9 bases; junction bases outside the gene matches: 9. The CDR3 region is CASTPGQGLTSPLHF. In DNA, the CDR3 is TGTGCCAGCACCCCGGGACAGGGGTTGACTTCACCCCTCCACTTT.

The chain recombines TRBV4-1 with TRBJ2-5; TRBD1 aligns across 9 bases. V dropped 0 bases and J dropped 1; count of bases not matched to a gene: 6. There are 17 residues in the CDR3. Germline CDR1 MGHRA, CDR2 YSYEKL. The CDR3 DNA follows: TGCGCCAGCAGCCAAGATATCCCGGGACAGGGCCAAGAGACCCAGTACTTC. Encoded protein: CASSQDIPGQGQETQYF.

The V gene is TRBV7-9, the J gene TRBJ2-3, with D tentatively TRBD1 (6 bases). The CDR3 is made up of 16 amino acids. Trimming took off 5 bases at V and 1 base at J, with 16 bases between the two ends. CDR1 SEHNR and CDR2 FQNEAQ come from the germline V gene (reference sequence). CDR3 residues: CASSTPYRARTDTQYF. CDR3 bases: TGTGCCAGCAGCACACCCTACAGGGCGCGCACAGATACGCAGTATTTT.

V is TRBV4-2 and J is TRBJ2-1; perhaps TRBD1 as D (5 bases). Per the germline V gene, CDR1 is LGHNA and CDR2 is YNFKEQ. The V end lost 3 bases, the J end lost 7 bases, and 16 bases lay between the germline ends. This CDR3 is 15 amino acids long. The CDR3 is CASSQGHSVENEQFF. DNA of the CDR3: TGTGCCAGCAGCCAGGGGCATTCTGTTGAAAATGAGCAGTTCTTC.